This T cell receptor (beta chain) was sequenced for a study of OX40 agonist ivuxolimab in advanced cancers. Sequenced by immunoSEQ multiplex PCR; TCRdb stores in-frame clones only, minus some. The sample has about 52,000 clones; approximately 88% are singletons. The sequencing here drew on CD4+ or CD8+ T cells sorted from blood, taken in a trial of the OX40 agonist ivuxolimab. This TCR was sampled from an adult with an advanced solid tumor such as melanoma, head and neck, liver or kidney cancer.

The CDR3 coding sequence is TGTGCCAGCAGCTTAGCTTCTAGCGGGACCCTCTCCTACGAGCAGTACTTC. It encodes CASSLASSGTLSYEQYF. The chain links TRBV11-1 to TRBJ2-7; 9 bases map to TRBD2. The germline V gene encodes CDR1 SGHAT and CDR2 FQDESV (reference sequence). CDR3 size: 17 residues. J gave up 0 bases and V 0 bases, and 6 bases lay outside the gene matches.